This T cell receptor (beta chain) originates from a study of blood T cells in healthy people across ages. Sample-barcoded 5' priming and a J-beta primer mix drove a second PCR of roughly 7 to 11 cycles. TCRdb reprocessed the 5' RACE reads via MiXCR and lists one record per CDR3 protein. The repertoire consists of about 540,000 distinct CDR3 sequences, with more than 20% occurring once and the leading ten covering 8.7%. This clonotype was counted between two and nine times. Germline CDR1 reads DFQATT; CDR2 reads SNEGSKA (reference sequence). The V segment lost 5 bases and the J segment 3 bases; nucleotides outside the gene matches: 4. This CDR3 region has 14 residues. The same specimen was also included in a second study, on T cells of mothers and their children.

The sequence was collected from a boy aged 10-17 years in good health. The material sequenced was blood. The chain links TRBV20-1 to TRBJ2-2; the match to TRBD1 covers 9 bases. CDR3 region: CSARDREYTGELFF. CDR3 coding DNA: TGCAGTGCTCGGGACAGGGAATACACCGGGGAGCTGTTTTTT.